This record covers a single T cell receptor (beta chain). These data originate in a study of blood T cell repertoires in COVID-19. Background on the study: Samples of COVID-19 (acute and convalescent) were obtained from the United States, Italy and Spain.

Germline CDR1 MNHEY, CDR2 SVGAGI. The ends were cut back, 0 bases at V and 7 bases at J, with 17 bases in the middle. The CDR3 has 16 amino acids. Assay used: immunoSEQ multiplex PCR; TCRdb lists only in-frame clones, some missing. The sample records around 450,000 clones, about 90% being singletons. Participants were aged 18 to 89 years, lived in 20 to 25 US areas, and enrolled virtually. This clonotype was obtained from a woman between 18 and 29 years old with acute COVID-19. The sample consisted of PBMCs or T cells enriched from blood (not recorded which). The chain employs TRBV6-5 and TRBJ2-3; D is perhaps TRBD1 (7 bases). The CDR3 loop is CASSYSTGAGGHTQYF. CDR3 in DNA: TGTGCCAGCAGTTACTCGACGGGGGCAGGGGGTCATACGCAGTATTTT.